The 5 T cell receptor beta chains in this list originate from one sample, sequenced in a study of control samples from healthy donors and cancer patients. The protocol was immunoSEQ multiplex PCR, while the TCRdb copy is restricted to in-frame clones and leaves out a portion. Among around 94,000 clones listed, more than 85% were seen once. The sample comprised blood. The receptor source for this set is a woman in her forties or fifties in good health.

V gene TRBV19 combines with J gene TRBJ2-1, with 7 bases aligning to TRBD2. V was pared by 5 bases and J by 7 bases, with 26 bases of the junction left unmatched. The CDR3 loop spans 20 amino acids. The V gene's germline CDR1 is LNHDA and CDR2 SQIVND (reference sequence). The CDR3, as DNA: TGTGCCAGTAGTGGATATCTGGGTTGGGCGGGAGACATGTTAGAGAATGAGCAGTTCTTC. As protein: CASSGYLGWAGDMLENEQFF. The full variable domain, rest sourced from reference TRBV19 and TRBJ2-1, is DGGITQSPKYLFRKEGQNVTLSCEQNLNHDAMYWYRQDPGQGLRLIYYSQIVNDFQKGDIAEGYSVSREKKESFPLTVTSAQKNPTAFYLCASSGYLGWAGDMLENEQFFGPGTRLTVL.

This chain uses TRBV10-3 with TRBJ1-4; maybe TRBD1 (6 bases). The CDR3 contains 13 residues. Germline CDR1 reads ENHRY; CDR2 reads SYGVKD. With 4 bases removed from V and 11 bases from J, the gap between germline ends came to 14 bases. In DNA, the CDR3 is TGTGCCATCAGTGGAGACCAGGGGATCAAACTGTTTTTT. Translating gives CAISGDQGIKLFF.

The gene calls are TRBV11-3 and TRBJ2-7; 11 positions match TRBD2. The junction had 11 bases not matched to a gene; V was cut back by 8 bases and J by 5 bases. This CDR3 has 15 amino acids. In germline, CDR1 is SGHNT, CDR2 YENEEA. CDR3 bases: TGTGCCAGCCGGTATGAACTAGCGGGAGCTCACGAGCAGTACTTC. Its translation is CASRYELAGAHEQYF.

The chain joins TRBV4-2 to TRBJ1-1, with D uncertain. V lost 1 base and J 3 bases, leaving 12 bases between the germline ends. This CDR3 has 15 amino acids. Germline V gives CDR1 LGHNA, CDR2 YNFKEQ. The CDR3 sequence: CASSQGLPGYTEAFF. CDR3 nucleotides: TGTGCCAGCAGCCAAGGCCTGCCGGGTTACACTGAAGCTTTCTTT.

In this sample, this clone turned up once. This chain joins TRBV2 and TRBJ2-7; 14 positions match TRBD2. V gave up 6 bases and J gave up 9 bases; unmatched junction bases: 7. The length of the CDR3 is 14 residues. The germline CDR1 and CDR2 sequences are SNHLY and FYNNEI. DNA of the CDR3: TGTGCCAGCAGGAAGGGACTAGCGGGGGACGGGCAGTACTTC. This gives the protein CASRKGLAGDGQYF.